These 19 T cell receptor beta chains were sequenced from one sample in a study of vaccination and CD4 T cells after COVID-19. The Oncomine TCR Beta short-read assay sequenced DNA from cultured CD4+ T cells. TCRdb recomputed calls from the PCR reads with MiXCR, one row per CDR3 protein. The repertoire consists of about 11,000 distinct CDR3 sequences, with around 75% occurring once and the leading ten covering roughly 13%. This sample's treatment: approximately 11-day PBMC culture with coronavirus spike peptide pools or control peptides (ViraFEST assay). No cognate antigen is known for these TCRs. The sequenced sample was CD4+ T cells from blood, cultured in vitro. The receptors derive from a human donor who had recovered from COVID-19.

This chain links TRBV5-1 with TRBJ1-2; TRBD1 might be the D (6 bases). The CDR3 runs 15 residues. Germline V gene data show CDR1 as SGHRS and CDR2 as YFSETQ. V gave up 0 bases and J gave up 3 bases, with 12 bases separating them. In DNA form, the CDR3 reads TGCGCCAGCAGCTTGGGGGACAAGGGGTACTATGGCTACACCTTC. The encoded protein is CASSLGDKGYYGYTF.

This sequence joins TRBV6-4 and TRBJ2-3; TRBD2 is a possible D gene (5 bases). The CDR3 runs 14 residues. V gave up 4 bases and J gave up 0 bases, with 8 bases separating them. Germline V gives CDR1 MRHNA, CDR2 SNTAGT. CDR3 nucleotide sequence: TGTGCCAGCAGTGCCGGCGGGAGCACAGATACGCAGTATTTT. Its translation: CASSAGGSTDTQYF.

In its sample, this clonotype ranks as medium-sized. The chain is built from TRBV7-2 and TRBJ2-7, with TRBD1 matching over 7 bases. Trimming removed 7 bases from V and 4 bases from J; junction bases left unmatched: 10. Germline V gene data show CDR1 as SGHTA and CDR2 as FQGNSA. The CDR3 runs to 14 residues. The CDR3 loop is CASTRDSIQYEQYF. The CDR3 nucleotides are TGTGCCAGCACCCGGGACAGTATACAATACGAGCAGTACTTC.

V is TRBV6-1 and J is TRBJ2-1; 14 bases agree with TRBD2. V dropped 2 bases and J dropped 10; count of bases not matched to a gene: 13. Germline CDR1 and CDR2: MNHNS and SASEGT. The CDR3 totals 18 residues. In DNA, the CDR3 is TGTGCCAGCAGTGAAAATCCGGTCGGGACTAGCGGGAGAGGCGAGCAGTTCTTC. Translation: CASSENPVGTSGRGEQFF.

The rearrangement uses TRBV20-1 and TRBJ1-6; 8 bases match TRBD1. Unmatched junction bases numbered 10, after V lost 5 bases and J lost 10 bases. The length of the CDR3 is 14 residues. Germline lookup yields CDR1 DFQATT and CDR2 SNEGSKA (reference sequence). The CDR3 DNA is TGCAGTGCTCCCCGGACAGGGAGAGACTCACCCCTCCACTTT. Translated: CSAPRTGRDSPLHF.

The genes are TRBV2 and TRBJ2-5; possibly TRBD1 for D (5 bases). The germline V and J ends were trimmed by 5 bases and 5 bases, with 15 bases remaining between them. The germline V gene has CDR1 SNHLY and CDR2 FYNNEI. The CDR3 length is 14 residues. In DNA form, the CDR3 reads TGTGCCAGCAGTCCCCAGGCAGGGCCGGAGACCCAGTACTTC. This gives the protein CASSPQAGPETQYF. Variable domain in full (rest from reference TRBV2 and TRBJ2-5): EPEVTQTPSHQVTQMGQEVILRCVPISNHLYFYWYRQILGQKVEFLVSFYNNEISEKSEIFDDQFSVERPDGSNFTLKIRSTKLEDSAMYFCASSPQAGPETQYFGPGTRLLVL.

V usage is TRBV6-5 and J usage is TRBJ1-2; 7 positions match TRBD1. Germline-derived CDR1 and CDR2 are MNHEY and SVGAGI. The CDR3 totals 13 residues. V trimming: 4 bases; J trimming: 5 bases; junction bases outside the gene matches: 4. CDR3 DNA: TGTGCCAGCAGTTTGGGACAGCCTTATGGCTACACCTTC. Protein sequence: CASSLGQPYGYTF.

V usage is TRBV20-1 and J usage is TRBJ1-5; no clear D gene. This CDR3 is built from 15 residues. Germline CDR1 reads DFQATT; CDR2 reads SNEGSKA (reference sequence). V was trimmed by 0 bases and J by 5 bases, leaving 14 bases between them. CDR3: CSARENSGMYQPQHF. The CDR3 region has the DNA TGCAGTGCTAGAGAGAACAGTGGTATGTATCAGCCCCAGCATTTT.

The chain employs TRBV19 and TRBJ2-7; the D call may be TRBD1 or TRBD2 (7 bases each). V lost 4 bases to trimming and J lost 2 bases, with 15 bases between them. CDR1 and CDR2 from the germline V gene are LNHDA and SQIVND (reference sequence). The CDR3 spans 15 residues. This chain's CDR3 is CASSTRGGRAYEQYF. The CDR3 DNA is TGTGCCAGTAGTACCAGGGGGGGGAGAGCCTACGAGCAGTACTTC. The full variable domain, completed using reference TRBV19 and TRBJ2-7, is DGGITQSPKYLFRKEGQNVTLSCEQNLNHDAMYWYRQDPGQGLRLIYYSQIVNDFQKGDIAEGYSVSREKKESFPLTVTSAQKNPTAFYLCASSTRGGRAYEQYFGPGTRLTVT.

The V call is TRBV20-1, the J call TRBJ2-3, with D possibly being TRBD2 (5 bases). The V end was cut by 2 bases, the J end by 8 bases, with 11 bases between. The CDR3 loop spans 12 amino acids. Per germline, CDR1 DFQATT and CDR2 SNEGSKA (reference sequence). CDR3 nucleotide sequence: TGCAGTGCTAGAAAGGAACGGGGTACGCAGTATTTT. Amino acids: CSARKERGTQYF.

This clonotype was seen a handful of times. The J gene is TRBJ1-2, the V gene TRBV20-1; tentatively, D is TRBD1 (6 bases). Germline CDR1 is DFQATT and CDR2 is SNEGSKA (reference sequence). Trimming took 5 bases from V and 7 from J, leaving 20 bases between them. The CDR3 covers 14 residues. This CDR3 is CSASPQGSAGGYTF. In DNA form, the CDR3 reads TGCAGTGCTTCACCTCAGGGGTCCGCCGGTGGCTACACCTTC.

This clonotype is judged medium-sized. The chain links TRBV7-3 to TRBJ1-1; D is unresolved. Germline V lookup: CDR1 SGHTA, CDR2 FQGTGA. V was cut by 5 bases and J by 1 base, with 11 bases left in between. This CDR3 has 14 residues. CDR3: CASSPGRGNTEAFF. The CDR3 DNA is TGTGCCAGCAGCCCAGGACGGGGGAACACTGAAGCTTTCTTT.

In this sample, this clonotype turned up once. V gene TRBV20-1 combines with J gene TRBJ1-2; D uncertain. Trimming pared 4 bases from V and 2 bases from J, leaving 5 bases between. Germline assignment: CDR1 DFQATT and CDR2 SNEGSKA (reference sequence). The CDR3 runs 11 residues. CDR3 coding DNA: TGCAGTGCTACCACAAACTATGGCTACACCTTC. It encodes CSATTNYGYTF.

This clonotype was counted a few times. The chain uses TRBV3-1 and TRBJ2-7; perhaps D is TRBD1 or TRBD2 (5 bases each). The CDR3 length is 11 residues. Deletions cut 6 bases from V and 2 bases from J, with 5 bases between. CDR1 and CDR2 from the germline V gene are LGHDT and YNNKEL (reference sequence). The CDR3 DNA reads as TGTGCCAGCAGGGGGGCCTACGAGCAGTACTTC. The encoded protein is CASRGAYEQYF.

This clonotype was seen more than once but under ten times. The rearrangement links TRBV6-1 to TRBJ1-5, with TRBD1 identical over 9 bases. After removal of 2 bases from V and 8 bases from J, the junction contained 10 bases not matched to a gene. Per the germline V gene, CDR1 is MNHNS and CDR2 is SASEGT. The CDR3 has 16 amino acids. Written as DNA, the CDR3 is TGTGCCAGCAGTGAATCAGGACAGGGGCGCGCCAAGCCCCAGCATTTT. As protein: CASSESGQGRAKPQHF.

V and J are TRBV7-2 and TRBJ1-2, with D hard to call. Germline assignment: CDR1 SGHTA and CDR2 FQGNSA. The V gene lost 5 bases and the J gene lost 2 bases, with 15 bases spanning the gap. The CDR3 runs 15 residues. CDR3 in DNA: TGTGCCAGCAGCGCTTACGGCCCGGGGAACTATGGCTACACCTTC. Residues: CASSAYGPGNYGYTF.

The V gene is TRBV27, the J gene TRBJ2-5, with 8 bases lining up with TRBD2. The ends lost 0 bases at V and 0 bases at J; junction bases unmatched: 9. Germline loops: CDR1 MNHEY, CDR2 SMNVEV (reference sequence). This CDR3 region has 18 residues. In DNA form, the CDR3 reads TGTGCCAGCAGTTTATCGAGTGTGGGCGGGAGGTACCAAGAGACCCAGTACTTC. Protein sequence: CASSLSSVGGRYQETQYF.

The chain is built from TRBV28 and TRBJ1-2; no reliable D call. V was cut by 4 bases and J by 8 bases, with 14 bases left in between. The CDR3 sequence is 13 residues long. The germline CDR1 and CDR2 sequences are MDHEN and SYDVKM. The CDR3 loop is CASSSTGVVGYTF. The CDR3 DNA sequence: TGTGCCAGCAGTTCTACCGGGGTCGTGGGCTACACCTTC.

The CDR3 region is CASSFPYEQYF. The CDR3 nucleotides are TGTGCCAGCAGTTTCCCCTACGAGCAGTACTTC. The genes are TRBV28 and TRBJ2-7, with unresolved D. This CDR3 contains 11 residues. Per the germline V gene, CDR1 is MDHEN and CDR2 is SYDVKM. Trimming shortened V by 3 bases and J by 2 bases, and 2 bases separated the two germline ends.